This is a list of T cell receptor beta chains from one sample in a study of graft-versus-host responses after intestinal transplantation. For these TCRs, the target antigens are not known. Repertoires were generated with immunoSEQ multiplex PCR, while TCRdb's copy carries only in-frame clones and drops some. The table records over 80,000 clones, 91% of them present only once. Here the sequenced sample was unstimulated CD4+ T cells sorted from spleen or lymph node cells, taken before transplant. These receptors came from a human donor who was the organ donor for an intestinal transplant. CDR3s include the opening cysteine and the closing phenylalanine or tryptophan. D genes are given only for firm matches. Size values are once, few and many counts, or a class for expanded clones, and some rows have none.

. TRBJ1-5 TRBV9 TRBD1 TGTGCCAGCAGCCTTTCGGACAGGGCGGACAATCAGCCCCAGCATTTT CASSLSDRADNQPQHF
. TRBJ1-1 TRBV5-1 . TGCGCCAGCAGCTTTGGGGCAGAAAACACTGAGGCTTTCTTT CASSFGAENTEAFF
. TRBJ1-2 TRBV5-1 TRBD1 TGCGCCAGCAGCTTGGACCCAGGGGGAGATGGCTACACCTTC CASSLDPGGDGYTF
. TRBJ1-2 TRBV18 TRBD1 TGTGCCAGCTCACCGGTGGGGACAGGATTGTATGGCTACACCTTC CASSPVGTGLYGYTF
. TRBJ2-7 TRBV2 . TGTGCCAGCAAGCGTGGGTCCTACGAGCAGTACTTC CASKRGSYEQYF
. TRBJ1-2 TRBV5-4 . TGTGCCAGCAGCACCCAGGGGTTTGGCTACACCTTC CASSTQGFGYTF
few TRBJ2-2 TRBV7-9 . TGTGCCAGCAGCACACCCCGCGGCACCGGGGAGCTGTTTTTT CASSTPRGTGELFF
. TRBJ1-1 TRBV10-3 . TGTGCCATCAGGGGCACGTTGAACACTGAAGCTTTCTTT CAIRGTLNTEAFF
. TRBJ2-7 TRBV19 TRBD1 TGTGCCAGTAGTATCCGGGACAGTCGCTACGAGCAGTACTTC CASSIRDSRYEQYF
. TRBJ2-3 TRBV9 . TGTGCCAGCAGCCCCCTCGGGTTTGATACGCAGTATTTT CASSPLGFDTQYF
. TRBJ1-2 TRBV7-9 . TGTGCCAGCAGCTTCGGGGTATCAGGCTATGGCTACACCTTC CASSFGVSGYGYTF
. TRBJ2-3 TRBV5-1 . TGCGCCAGCAGCCACCAGACAGAGACAGATACGCAGTATTTT CASSHQTETDTQYF
. TRBJ1-2 TRBV15 . TGTGCCACCAGCAGAAACCGGGGGGATGGCTACACCTTC CATSRNRGDGYTF
. TRBJ2-3 TRBV4-3 TRBD2 TGCGCCAGCAGCCAAGATCTGGCTAGCGGGCCCACAGATACGCAGTATTTT CASSQDLASGPTDTQYF
. TRBJ1-3 TRBV7-2 . TGTGCCAGCAGCCTTGAGATCTCTGGAAACACCATATATTTT CASSLEISGNTIYF
. TRBJ1-1 TRBV18 TRBD1 TGTGCCAGCTCACCGGGACAGGGGAACACTGAAGCTTTCTTT CASSPGQGNTEAFF
. TRBJ2-1 TRBV2 . TGTGCCAGCAGCCTCGGAGAATACAATGAGCAGTTCTTC CASSLGEYNEQFF
. TRBJ2-7 TRBV10-3 TRBD2 TGTGCCATCAGTGAAAAGAGAGGTAGCGGGAGCTCCTACGAGCAGTACTTC CAISEKRGSGSSYEQYF
. TRBJ1-2 TRBV27 . TGTGCCAGCAGTTTTTCGGGGATTAACTATGGCTACACCTTC CASSFSGINYGYTF
. TRBJ1-6 TRBV4-1 TRBD1 TGCGCCAGCAGCCCCCGGGACAGAAGACTCTCCTATAATTCACCCCTCCACTTT CASSPRDRRLSYNSPLHF
. TRBJ2-7 TRBV30 . TGTGCCTGGAGTGGGGGGAAGAATTCGGGATACCCGACAGGTTACTACGAGCAGTACTTC CAWSGGKNSGYPTGYYEQYF
. TRBJ1-4 TRBV15 . TGTGCCACCAGCCCCCACAGGGAGAATGAAAAACTGTTTTTT CATSPHRENEKLFF
once TRBJ2-3 TRBV5-1 . TGCGCCAGCAGTTTATATGACGGTGGGGGGAAAACAGATACGCAGTATTTT CASSLYDGGGKTDTQYF
. TRBJ1-1 TRBV4-1 . TGCGCCAGCAGCCATAAACAGGGTTTAAACACTGAAGCTTTCTTT CASSHKQGLNTEAFF
. TRBJ2-3 TRBV4-2 . TGTGCCAGCAGCCAAAGGGAGGGGGGGCGAGGGGATACGCAGTATTTT CASSQREGGRGDTQYF
. TRBJ2-2 TRBV5-4 TRBD1 TGTGCCAGCAGCTTGGGTAGAGAAGGACAGGCCGCGAACACCGGGGAGCTGTTTTTT CASSLGREGQAANTGELFF
. TRBJ2-1 TRBV4-3 . TGCGCCAGCAGCCAAGATCGTAGTCTAGCGACCCTCTTC CASSQDRSLATLF
. TRBJ2-3 TRBV5-4 . TGTGCCACCGGGGGACTCTTTTCGGGCACAGATACGCAGTATTTT CATGGLFSGTDTQYF
. TRBJ2-3 TRBV4-3 . TGCGCCAGCAGCCAAGACCCTACATCCGGGACTAGCACAGATACGCAGTATTTT CASSQDPTSGTSTDTQYF
. TRBJ2-3 TRBV11-1 TRBD1 TGTGCCAGCAGCTTACCCGAAACAGGGGACACGCAGTATTTT CASSLPETGDTQYF
. TRBJ2-3 TRBV4-2 . TGTGCCAGCAGCCAAGCCTTTCGCGGGGAAGGTCGACTAAGCACAGATACGCAGTATTTT CASSQAFRGEGRLSTDTQYF
. TRBJ2-2 TRBV19 TRBD2 TGTGCCAGTAGTACACCGGGGGGGAACACCGGGGAGCTGTTTTTT CASSTPGGNTGELFF
once TRBJ2-2 TRBV5-4 TRBD1 TGTGCCAGCAGCCTACAGGGGAGCACCGGGGAGCTGTTTTTT CASSLQGSTGELFF
. TRBJ1-3 TRBV10-3 TRBD1 TGTGCCATCAGGGACAGGGGAAACACCATATATTTT CAIRDRGNTIYF
. TRBJ1-2 TRBV7-9 TRBD1 TGTGCCAGCAGCTTTCTGGACAGGGTCTATGGCTACACCTTC CASSFLDRVYGYTF
. TRBJ2-1 TRBV10-3 TRBD2 TGTGCCATCAGTGTCCTAGCGGGGGGGTACAATGAGCAGTTCTTC CAISVLAGGYNEQFF
. TRBJ2-2 TRBV19 TRBD1 TGTGCCAGTAGTATTCCCACCGGGACAGGGAGCACCGGGGAGCTGTTTTTT CASSIPTGTGSTGELFF
. TRBJ2-4 TRBV11-2 . TGTGCCAGCAGCCTCCGGGTCCTAGCCAAAAACATTCAGTACTTC CASSLRVLAKNIQYF
. TRBJ2-7 TRBV28 . TGTGACATTCACAGGGACGACGAGCAGTACTTC CDIHRDDEQYF
. TRBJ2-7 TRBV7-2 . TGTGCCAGCAGCTTAGGCGCAGGGTATCGCGAGCAGTACTTC CASSLGAGYREQYF
. TRBJ1-5 TRBV28 . TGTGCCAGCAGTTTATTGGGGGCCGGTCAGCCCCAGCATTTT CASSLLGAGQPQHF
. TRBJ2-6 TRBV4-2 . TGTGCCAGCAGCCAAGCGGCAGGGAAGGCCTCTGGGGCCAACGTCCTGACTTTC CASSQAAGKASGANVLTF